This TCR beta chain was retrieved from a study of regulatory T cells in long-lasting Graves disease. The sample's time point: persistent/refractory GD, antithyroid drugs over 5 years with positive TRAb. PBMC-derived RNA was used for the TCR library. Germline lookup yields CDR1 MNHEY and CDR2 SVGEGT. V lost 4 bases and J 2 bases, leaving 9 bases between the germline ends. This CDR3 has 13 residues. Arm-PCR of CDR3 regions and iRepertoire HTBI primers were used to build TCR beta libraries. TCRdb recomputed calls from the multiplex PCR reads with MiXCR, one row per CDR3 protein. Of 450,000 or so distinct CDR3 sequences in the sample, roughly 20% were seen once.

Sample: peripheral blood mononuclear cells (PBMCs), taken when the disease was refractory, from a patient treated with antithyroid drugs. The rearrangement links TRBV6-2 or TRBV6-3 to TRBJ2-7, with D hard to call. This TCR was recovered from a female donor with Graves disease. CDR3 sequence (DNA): TGTGCCAGCAGTTCGACTGATACCTACGAGCAGTACTTC. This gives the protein CASSSTDTYEQYF.